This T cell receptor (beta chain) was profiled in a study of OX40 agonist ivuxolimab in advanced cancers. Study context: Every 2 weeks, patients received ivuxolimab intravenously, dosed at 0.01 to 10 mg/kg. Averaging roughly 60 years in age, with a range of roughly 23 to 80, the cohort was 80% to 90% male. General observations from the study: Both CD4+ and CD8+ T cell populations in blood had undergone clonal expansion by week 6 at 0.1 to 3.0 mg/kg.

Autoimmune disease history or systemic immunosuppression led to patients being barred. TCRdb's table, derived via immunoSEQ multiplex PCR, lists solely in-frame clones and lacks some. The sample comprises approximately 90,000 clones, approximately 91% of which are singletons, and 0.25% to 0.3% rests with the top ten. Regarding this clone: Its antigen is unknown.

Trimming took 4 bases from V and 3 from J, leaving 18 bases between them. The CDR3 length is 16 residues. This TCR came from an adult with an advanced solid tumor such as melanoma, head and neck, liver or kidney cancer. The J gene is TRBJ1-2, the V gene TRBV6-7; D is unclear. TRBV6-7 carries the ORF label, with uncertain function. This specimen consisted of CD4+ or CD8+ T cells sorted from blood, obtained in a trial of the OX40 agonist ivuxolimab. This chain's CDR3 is CASSSPNLDVDYGYTF. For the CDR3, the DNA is TGTGCCAGCAGTTCGCCGAACTTAGACGTGGACTATGGCTACACCTTC.